Below, one T cell receptor (beta chain) is given with its context. This sample is drawn from a study of blood T cell repertoires in COVID-19. Germline CDR1 is MGHRA and CDR2 is YSYEKL. The V gene lost 1 base and the J gene lost 4 bases, with 10 bases spanning the gap. This CDR3 is 15 amino acids long. This table comes from immunoSEQ multiplex PCR, and its TCRdb copy is limited to in-frame clones, with some not included. The sample shows roughly 78,000 clones, 88% of them seen only once. The TCR sequence derives from a man aged 50 to 60 with acute or convalescent COVID-19. This chain joins TRBV4-1 and TRBJ2-2; perhaps TRBD1 as D (5 bases). The specimen sequenced was peripheral blood. The CDR3: CASSQVQGSTGELFF. The CDR3 DNA sequence: TGCGCCAGCAGCCAAGTTCAGGGAAGCACCGGGGAGCTGTTTTTT.